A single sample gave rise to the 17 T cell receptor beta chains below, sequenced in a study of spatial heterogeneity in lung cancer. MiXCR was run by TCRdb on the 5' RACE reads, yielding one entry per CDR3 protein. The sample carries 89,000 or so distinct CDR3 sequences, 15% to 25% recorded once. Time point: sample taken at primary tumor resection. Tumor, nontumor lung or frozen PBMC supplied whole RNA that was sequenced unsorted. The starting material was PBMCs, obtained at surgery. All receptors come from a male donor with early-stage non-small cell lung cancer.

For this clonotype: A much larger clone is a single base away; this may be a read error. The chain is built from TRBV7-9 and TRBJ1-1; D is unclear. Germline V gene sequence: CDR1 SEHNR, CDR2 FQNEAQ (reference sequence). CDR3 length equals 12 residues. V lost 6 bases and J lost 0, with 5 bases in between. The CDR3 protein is CASRRMNTEAFF. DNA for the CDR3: TGTGCCAGCAGACGCATGAACACTGAAGCTTTCTTT.

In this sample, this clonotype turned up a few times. CDR3 residues: CASSDGQARNIQYF. CDR3 bases: TGTGCCAGCAGCGACGGACAGGCCAGGAACATTCAGTACTTC. The chain links TRBV11-2 to TRBJ2-4; 7 bases are shared with TRBD1. Germline CDR1 and CDR2: SGHAT and FQNNGV. After removal of 5 bases from V and 7 bases from J, the junction contained 8 bases not matched to a gene. The CDR3 has 14 amino acids. The whole variable domain, filled in from reference TRBV11-2 and TRBJ2-4, reads EAGVAQSPRYKIIEKRQSVAFWCNPISGHATLYWYQQILGQGPKLLIQFQNNGVVDDSQLPKDRFSAERLKGVDSTLKIQPAKLEDSAVYLCASSDGQARNIQYFGAGTRLSVL.

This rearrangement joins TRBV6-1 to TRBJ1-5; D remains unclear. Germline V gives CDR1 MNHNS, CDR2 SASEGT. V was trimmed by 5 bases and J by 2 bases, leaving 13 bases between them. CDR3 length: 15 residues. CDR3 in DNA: TGTGCCAGCAGTCCCGCCTCGGCTGGCAATCAGCCCCAGCATTTT. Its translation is CASSPASAGNQPQHF.

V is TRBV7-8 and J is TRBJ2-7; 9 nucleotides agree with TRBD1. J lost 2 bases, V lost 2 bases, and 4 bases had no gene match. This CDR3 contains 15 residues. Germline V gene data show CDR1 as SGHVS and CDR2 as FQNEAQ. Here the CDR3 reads CASSLRTGDTYEQYF. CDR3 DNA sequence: TGTGCCAGCAGCTTAAGGACAGGGGACACCTACGAGCAGTACTTC.

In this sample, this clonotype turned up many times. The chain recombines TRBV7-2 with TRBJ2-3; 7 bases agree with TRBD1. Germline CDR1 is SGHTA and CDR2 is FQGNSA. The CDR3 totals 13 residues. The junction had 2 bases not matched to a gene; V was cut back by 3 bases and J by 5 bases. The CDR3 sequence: CASSFQGVDTQYF. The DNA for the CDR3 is TGTGCCAGCAGCTTCCAGGGGGTAGATACGCAGTATTTT.

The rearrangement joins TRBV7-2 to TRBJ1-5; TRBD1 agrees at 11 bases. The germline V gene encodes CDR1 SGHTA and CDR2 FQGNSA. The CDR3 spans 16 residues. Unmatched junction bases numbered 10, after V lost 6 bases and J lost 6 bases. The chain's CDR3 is CASRVGQGAPSQPQHF. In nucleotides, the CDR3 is TGTGCCAGCAGAGTCGGACAGGGGGCGCCGAGTCAGCCCCAGCATTTT.

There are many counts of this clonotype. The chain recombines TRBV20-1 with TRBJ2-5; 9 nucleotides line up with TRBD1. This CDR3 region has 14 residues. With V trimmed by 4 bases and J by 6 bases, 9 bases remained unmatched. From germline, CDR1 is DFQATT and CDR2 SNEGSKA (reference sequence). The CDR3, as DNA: TGCAGTGCTAAAGAAACGGGACAGGGCAAGACCCAGTACTTC. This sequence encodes CSAKETGQGKTQYF.

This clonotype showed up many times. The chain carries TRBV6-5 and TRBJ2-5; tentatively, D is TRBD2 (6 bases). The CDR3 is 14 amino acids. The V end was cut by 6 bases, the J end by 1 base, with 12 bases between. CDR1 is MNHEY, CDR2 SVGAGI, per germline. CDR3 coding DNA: TGTGCCAGCAGCACCGGGGACTTCCAAGAGACCCAGTACTTC. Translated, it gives CASSTGDFQETQYF.

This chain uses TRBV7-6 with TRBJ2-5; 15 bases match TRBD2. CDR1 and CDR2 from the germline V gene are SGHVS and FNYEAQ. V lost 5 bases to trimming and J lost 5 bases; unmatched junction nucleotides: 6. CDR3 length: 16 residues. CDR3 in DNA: TGTGCCAGCAGCCTGGGACTAGCGGGGGGTGTGGAGACCCAGTACTTC. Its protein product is CASSLGLAGGVETQYF.

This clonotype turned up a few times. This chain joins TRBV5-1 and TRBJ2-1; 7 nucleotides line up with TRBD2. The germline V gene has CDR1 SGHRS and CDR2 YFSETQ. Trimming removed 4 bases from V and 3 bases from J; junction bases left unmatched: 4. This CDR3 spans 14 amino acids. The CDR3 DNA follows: TGCGCCAGCAGCCACGGACTAGACTACAATGAGCAGTTCTTC. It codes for CASSHGLDYNEQFF.

The CDR3 sequence is CASSLQSTFGNTIYF. CDR3 in DNA: TGTGCCAGCAGCCTACAGAGCACCTTTGGAAACACCATATATTTT. The chain employs TRBV7-6 and TRBJ1-3; D unclear. The CDR3 runs 15 residues. V was cut by 5 bases and J by 3 bases, with 14 bases left in between. The germline gives CDR1 SGHVS, CDR2 FNYEAQ.

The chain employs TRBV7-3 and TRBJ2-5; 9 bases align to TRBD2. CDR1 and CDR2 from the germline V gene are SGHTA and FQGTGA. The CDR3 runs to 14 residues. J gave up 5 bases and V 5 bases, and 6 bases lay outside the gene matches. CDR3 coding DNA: TGTGCCAGCAGCGCCGCGGGGGGGCGGGAGACCCAGTACTTC. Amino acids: CASSAAGGRETQYF.

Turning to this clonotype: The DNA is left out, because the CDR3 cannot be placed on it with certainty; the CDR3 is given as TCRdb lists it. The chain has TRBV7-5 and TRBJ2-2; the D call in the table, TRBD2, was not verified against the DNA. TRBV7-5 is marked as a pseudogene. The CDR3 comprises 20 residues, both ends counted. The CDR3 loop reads CISVPEAYPREGPNTGELFF.

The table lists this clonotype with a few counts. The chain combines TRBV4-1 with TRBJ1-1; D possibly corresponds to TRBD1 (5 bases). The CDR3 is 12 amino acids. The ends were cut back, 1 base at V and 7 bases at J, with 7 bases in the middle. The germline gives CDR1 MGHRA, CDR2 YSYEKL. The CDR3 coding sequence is TGCGCCAGCAGCCAAGGGACAATTGAAGCTTTCTTT. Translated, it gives CASSQGTIEAFF.

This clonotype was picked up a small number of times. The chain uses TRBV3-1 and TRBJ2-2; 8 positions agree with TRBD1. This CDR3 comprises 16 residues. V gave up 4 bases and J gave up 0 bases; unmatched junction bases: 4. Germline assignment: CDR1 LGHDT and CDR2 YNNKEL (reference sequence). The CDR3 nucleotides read TGTGCCAGCAGCCTCCGGACAGGGACGAACACCGGGGAGCTGTTTTTT. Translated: CASSLRTGTNTGELFF.

The CDR3 here is CASLRPGQGTEAFF. CDR3 nucleotides: TGTGCCAGTCTACGACCGGGACAGGGAACTGAAGCTTTCTTT. This chain connects TRBV6-2 or TRBV6-3 to TRBJ1-1; 9 bases are shared with TRBD1. Trimming took 9 bases from V and 5 from J; bases not matched to a gene: 10. The CDR3 contains 14 residues. Per the germline V gene, CDR1 is MNHEY and CDR2 is SVGEGT.

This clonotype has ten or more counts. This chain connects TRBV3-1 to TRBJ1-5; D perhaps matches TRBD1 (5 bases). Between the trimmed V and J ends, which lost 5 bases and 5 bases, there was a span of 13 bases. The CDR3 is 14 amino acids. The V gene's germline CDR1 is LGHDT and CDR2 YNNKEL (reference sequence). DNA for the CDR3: TGTGCCAGCAGCGTTAGGGGATGGGATCAGCCCCAGCATTTT. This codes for CASSVRGWDQPQHF.